The rows below give T cell receptor beta chains drawn from one sample of a study of blood T cell repertoires in COVID-19. Profiled with immunoSEQ multiplex PCR; TCRdb holds only in-frame clones, not every one. The sample shows just over 300,000 clones, 85% to 90% of them seen only once. Sequencing used PBMCs or T cells enriched from blood (not recorded which). These receptors were taken from a woman between 18 and 29 years old with acute COVID-19. Both conserved end residues are part of each CDR3. Fields, in order: J gene, V gene, D gene, clone size, CDR3 DNA, CDR3 protein. The D gene is left open where the match is weak. Size is omitted from some rows. Given values are once, few, many or a class for expanded clones.

J gene: TRBJ2-3; V gene: TRBV4-2; D gene: .; clone size: .; CDR3 DNA: TGTGCCAGCAGCCAAGACAGGGGCACAGATACGCAGTATTTT; CDR3 protein: CASSQDRGTDTQYF
J gene: TRBJ2-7; V gene: TRBV20-1; D gene: TRBD2; clone size: .; CDR3 DNA: TGCAGTGCTAGTGTGGGCAGCGGGGACGAGCAGTACTTC; CDR3 protein: CSASVGSGDEQYF
J gene: TRBJ1-5; V gene: TRBV3-1/TRBV3-2; D gene: TRBD1; clone size: .; CDR3 DNA: TGTGCCAGCAGCCAAAGACAGGGGGGCAATCAGCCCCAGCATTTT; CDR3 protein: CASSQRQGGNQPQHF
J gene: TRBJ2-1; V gene: TRBV6-5; D gene: TRBD1; clone size: .; CDR3 DNA: TGTGCCTGTTCCTCCGGGACAGCCTACAATGAGCAGTTCTTC; CDR3 protein: CACSSGTAYNEQFF
J gene: TRBJ2-7; V gene: TRBV3-1/TRBV3-2; D gene: .; clone size: .; CDR3 DNA: TGTGCCAGCAGCCAAGATCTTGCGGGAACCTCCTACGAGCAGTACTTC; CDR3 protein: CASSQDLAGTSYEQYF
J gene: TRBJ1-4; V gene: TRBV28; D gene: .; clone size: few; CDR3 DNA: TGTGCCAGCAGTTCTCCTTCAACTAATGAAAAACTGTTTTTT; CDR3 protein: CASSSPSTNEKLFF
J gene: TRBJ1-5; V gene: TRBV6-5; D gene: .; clone size: .; CDR3 DNA: TGTGCCAGCAGCGGATCTCAGGGACTGAATCAGCCCCAGCATTTT; CDR3 protein: CASSGSQGLNQPQHF
J gene: TRBJ1-2; V gene: TRBV27; D gene: TRBD1; clone size: .; CDR3 DNA: TGTGCCAGCAGTGCCTTGACAGGGGGCGGCTACACCTTC; CDR3 protein: CASSALTGGGYTF
J gene: TRBJ2-1; V gene: TRBV7-8; D gene: TRBD2; clone size: .; CDR3 DNA: TGTGCCAGCAGCCCCCAGGGAGCGGGAGACTATGAGCAGTTCTTC; CDR3 protein: CASSPQGAGDYEQFF
J gene: TRBJ1-2; V gene: TRBV5-1; D gene: TRBD1; clone size: .; CDR3 DNA: TGCGCCAGCAGCGAGACAGGGCGGTATAAGAAGGTTTATGGCTACACCTTC; CDR3 protein: CASSETGRYKKVYGYTF
J gene: TRBJ1-1; V gene: TRBV3-1/TRBV3-2; D gene: .; clone size: .; CDR3 DNA: TGTGCCAGCCGACAGGAATTGAACACTGAAGCTTTCTTT; CDR3 protein: CASRQELNTEAFF
J gene: TRBJ2-1; V gene: TRBV27; D gene: TRBD2; clone size: once; CDR3 DNA: TGTGCCAGCAGTTTAGTGGCTAGCGGGATCGCTTACAATGAGCAGTTCTTC; CDR3 protein: CASSLVASGIAYNEQFF
J gene: TRBJ1-2; V gene: TRBV28; D gene: TRBD1; clone size: .; CDR3 DNA: TGTGCCAGCAGTCTGACAGGGACCTATGGCTACACCTTC; CDR3 protein: CASSLTGTYGYTF
J gene: TRBJ1-2; V gene: TRBV5-1; D gene: .; clone size: .; CDR3 DNA: TGCGCCAGCAGCTTGGGACAGCGAGACTATGGCTACACCTTC; CDR3 protein: CASSLGQRDYGYTF
J gene: TRBJ1-4; V gene: TRBV28; D gene: TRBD1; clone size: .; CDR3 DNA: TGTGCCAGCAGTTTGGGGACAGGGGCAACTAATGAAAAACTGTTTTTT; CDR3 protein: CASSLGTGATNEKLFF
J gene: TRBJ1-6; V gene: TRBV6-4; D gene: TRBD1; clone size: once; CDR3 DNA: TGTGCCAGCAGTGACGACAGGGCCAATTCACCCCTCCACTTT; CDR3 protein: CASSDDRANSPLHF
J gene: TRBJ2-2; V gene: TRBV19; D gene: TRBD1; clone size: .; CDR3 DNA: TGTGCCAGTAGTATGACGGCAGGGGGCGTAGGCGGGGAGCTGTTTTTT; CDR3 protein: CASSMTAGGVGGELFF
J gene: TRBJ2-3; V gene: TRBV6-6; D gene: TRBD1; clone size: .; CDR3 DNA: TGTGCCAGCAAAGTAGGGACAGGGTCAGATACGCAGTATTTT; CDR3 protein: CASKVGTGSDTQYF
J gene: TRBJ1-4; V gene: TRBV18; D gene: TRBD1; clone size: .; CDR3 DNA: TGTGCCAGCTCACCAGTAATCGCGGGACAGTATGAAAAACTGTTTTTT; CDR3 protein: CASSPVIAGQYEKLFF
J gene: TRBJ2-7; V gene: TRBV3-1/TRBV3-2; D gene: .; clone size: .; CDR3 DNA: TGTGCCAGCAGCCAAGATCTTAGTTCCTACGAGCAGTACTTC; CDR3 protein: CASSQDLSSYEQYF
J gene: TRBJ2-7; V gene: TRBV7-9; D gene: TRBD2; clone size: .; CDR3 DNA: TGTGCCAGCAGCTTGAGCGGGAGTTCCTACGAGCAGTACTTC; CDR3 protein: CASSLSGSSYEQYF
J gene: TRBJ2-1; V gene: TRBV7-2; D gene: TRBD2; clone size: .; CDR3 DNA: TGTGCCAGCAGCTTAGTGGGACTAGCGGGAAAGAATGAGCAGTTCTTC; CDR3 protein: CASSLVGLAGKNEQFF
J gene: TRBJ1-1; V gene: TRBV29-1; D gene: .; clone size: .; CDR3 DNA: TGCAGCATCCCTGCCGGGGGAACTGAAGCTTTCTTT; CDR3 protein: CSIPAGGTEAFF
J gene: TRBJ2-7; V gene: TRBV4-1; D gene: TRBD1; clone size: .; CDR3 DNA: TGCGCCAGCAGCCAAGATCCGGGGCCGGGACAGGGGCACGAGCAGTACTTC; CDR3 protein: CASSQDPGPGQGHEQYF
J gene: TRBJ1-5; V gene: TRBV19; D gene: .; clone size: .; CDR3 DNA: TGTGCCAGTAGTATCTCTTCGGGGGGCAGGGTTGGTCAGCCCCAGCATTTT; CDR3 protein: CASSISSGGRVGQPQHF
J gene: TRBJ2-3; V gene: TRBV27; D gene: TRBD2; clone size: .; CDR3 DNA: TGTGCCACCCGACAGCGGGACTTACTTGCGGATACGCAGTATTTT; CDR3 protein: CATRQRDLLADTQYF
J gene: TRBJ2-7; V gene: TRBV28; D gene: .; clone size: .; CDR3 DNA: TGTGCCAGCAGTTTCGGGGGAGCGGGCCGCGAGCAGTACTTC; CDR3 protein: CASSFGGAGREQYF
J gene: TRBJ2-1; V gene: TRBV7-6; D gene: .; clone size: .; CDR3 DNA: TGTGCCAGCAGCTTGAGCCAGGCCCTTAATAATGAGCAGTTCTTC; CDR3 protein: CASSLSQALNNEQFF
J gene: TRBJ1-2; V gene: TRBV5-6; D gene: .; clone size: .; CDR3 DNA: TGTGCCAGCACCTGGGGGCAGCCTAACTATGGCTACACCTTC; CDR3 protein: CASTWGQPNYGYTF
J gene: TRBJ1-6; V gene: TRBV10-2; D gene: .; clone size: .; CDR3 DNA: TGCGCCAGCCGTGAGCAGGGAGGAAGTTCACCCCTCCACTTT; CDR3 protein: CASREQGGSSPLHF
J gene: TRBJ2-5; V gene: TRBV6-5; D gene: TRBD1; clone size: .; CDR3 DNA: TGTGCCAGCACCTCGGACAGGGTCGAGACCCAGTACTTC; CDR3 protein: CASTSDRVETQYF
J gene: TRBJ2-2; V gene: TRBV7-3; D gene: .; clone size: .; CDR3 DNA: TGTGCCAGCAGCACAGGGCCCACCGGGGAGCTGTTTTTT; CDR3 protein: CASSTGPTGELFF
J gene: TRBJ2-7; V gene: TRBV5-1; D gene: .; clone size: .; CDR3 DNA: TGCGCCAGCAGCTTGAACAGGGACGAGCAGTACTTC; CDR3 protein: CASSLNRDEQYF
J gene: TRBJ2-1; V gene: TRBV28; D gene: TRBD2; clone size: .; CDR3 DNA: TGTGCCAGCAGTTTCAGCGGGAGTATGGATGAGCAGTTCTTC; CDR3 protein: CASSFSGSMDEQFF
J gene: TRBJ1-1; V gene: TRBV9; D gene: TRBD1; clone size: few; CDR3 DNA: TGTGCCAGCAGCCCGGGGACAGGGAACACTGAAGCTTTCTTT; CDR3 protein: CASSPGTGNTEAFF
J gene: TRBJ1-1; V gene: TRBV24-1; D gene: TRBD1; clone size: .; CDR3 DNA: TGTGCCACCAGTGATCCCCGGGACAGGGGGGAGACTGAAGCTTTCTTT; CDR3 protein: CATSDPRDRGETEAFF
J gene: TRBJ2-7; V gene: TRBV7-9; D gene: TRBD1; clone size: .; CDR3 DNA: TGTGCCAGCAGCGAACCCCCCGCCCCCGGGACAGGGGGCTTCGAGCAGTACTTC; CDR3 protein: CASSEPPAPGTGGFEQYF
J gene: TRBJ2-7; V gene: TRBV28; D gene: .; clone size: .; CDR3 DNA: TGTGCCAGCACCTCGGACAGCGTAGTAGGGGAGCAGTACTTC; CDR3 protein: CASTSDSVVGEQYF
J gene: TRBJ2-1; V gene: TRBV19; D gene: .; clone size: few; CDR3 DNA: TGTGCCAGTAGTCCACCTGGGGGGTCTCACAATGAGCAGTTCTTC; CDR3 protein: CASSPPGGSHNEQFF
J gene: TRBJ1-3; V gene: TRBV18; D gene: TRBD1; clone size: .; CDR3 DNA: TGTGCCAGCTCACCCGGGACAGGGATCGGTGGCTCTGGAAACACCATATATTTT; CDR3 protein: CASSPGTGIGGSGNTIYF
J gene: TRBJ2-7; V gene: TRBV4-1; D gene: .; clone size: .; CDR3 DNA: TGCGCCAGCAGCCAAGATTTGGGGCCATACTACGAGCAGTACTTC; CDR3 protein: CASSQDLGPYYEQYF
J gene: TRBJ2-1; V gene: TRBV9; D gene: TRBD2; clone size: few; CDR3 DNA: TGTGCCAGCAGCGTAGGAAGTAGCGGGAGGGCCAATGAGCAGTTCTTC; CDR3 protein: CASSVGSSGRANEQFF
J gene: TRBJ1-2; V gene: TRBV6-5; D gene: TRBD1; clone size: .; CDR3 DNA: TGTGCCAGTATAACAGGGGGCGGAGGCTACACCTTC; CDR3 protein: CASITGGGGYTF
J gene: TRBJ1-6; V gene: TRBV6-1; D gene: .; clone size: .; CDR3 DNA: TGTGCCAGCAGTGAAAAAAGGGGCCCGAATTCACCCCTCCACTTT; CDR3 protein: CASSEKRGPNSPLHF
J gene: TRBJ1-5; V gene: TRBV7-9; D gene: TRBD1; clone size: .; CDR3 DNA: TGTGCCAGCAGCTGGGGACAGGGGAACGGCCAGCCCCAGCATTTT; CDR3 protein: CASSWGQGNGQPQHF
J gene: TRBJ1-4; V gene: TRBV10-3; D gene: .; clone size: .; CDR3 DNA: TGTGCCATCAGTGAGTCGGACACGGGAGTAGTGAGTGAAAAACTGTTTTTT; CDR3 protein: CAISESDTGVVSEKLFF
J gene: TRBJ1-5; V gene: TRBV28; D gene: TRBD1; clone size: .; CDR3 DNA: TGTGCCAGCAGGGGGACAGAGCTCAATCAGCCCCAGCATTTT; CDR3 protein: CASRGTELNQPQHF